The present TCR beta chain was sequenced within a study of CD8 T cells in Susac syndrome. An input of roughly 0.5 to 1 ug of RNA was subjected to reverse transcription using random hexamers. Across 54 Vbeta and 13 Jbeta, TCR beta CDR3 was amplified with immunoSEQ multiplex PCR. A single record per CDR3 protein comes from TCRdb applying MiXCR to the immunoSEQ multiplex PCR reads. The top ten hold around 0.29% of the sample, which has fewer than 150,000 distinct CDR3 sequences, over 85% seen once. Study-level points and caveats: The authors acknowledged that the study's TCR sequencing and HLA analysis involved relatively few individuals.

On this clonotype itself: Its antigen is undetermined.

From germline, CDR1 is SQVTM and CDR2 ANQGSEA. Trimming pared 0 bases from V and 4 bases from J, leaving 15 bases between. This CDR3 comprises 15 residues. The authors carried out high-throughput sequencing of TCR beta. They applied it to CD8+ and CD4+ T cells obtained from blood. TEMRA cells were enriched by FACS, and CD4+ and CD8+ T cells were negatively isolated. This TCR came from a human donor in good health. Sequenced: CD8+ T cells from PBMCs. The V and J genes are TRBV29-1 and TRBJ1-2; no reliable D call. CDR3 sequence reads: CSVEDNSGRRYGYTF. CDR3 bases: TGCAGCGTTGAAGACAACTCCGGACGGCGCTATGGCTACACCTTC. Drawing the rest from reference TRBV29-1 and TRBJ1-2, the complete variable domain is SAVISQKPSRDICQRGTSLTIQCQVDSQVTMMFWYRQQPGQSLTLIATANQGSEATYESGFVIDKFPISRPNLTFSTLTVSNMSPEDSSIYLCSVEDNSGRRYGYTFGSGTRLTVV.